A selection of T cell receptor beta chains follows, all from one sample in a study of cytotoxic CD8 clonotypes in ibrutinib-treated CLL. The protocol was immunoSEQ multiplex PCR, while the TCRdb copy is restricted to in-frame clones and leaves out a portion. The sample has roughly 180,000 clones; about four fifths are singletons. The material was PBMCs, obtained after 24 months of ibrutinib treatment. Every receptor here comes from a human donor with chronic lymphocytic leukemia. The CDR3 runs from the conserved cysteine through the conserved F or W. D genes are given only for firm matches. Only part of the rows carry a size: once, few, many, or a class if the clone is expanded.

v_gene	d_gene	j_gene	abundance	CDR3aa	CDR3nt
TRBV7-9	-	TRBJ2-1	-	CASSSHNEQFF	TGTGCCAGCAGCTCCCACAATGAGCAGTTCTTC
TRBV19	-	TRBJ2-7	-	CASSINQGSLYEQYF	TGTGCCAGTAGTATAAACCAGGGATCTCTCTACGAGCAGTACTTC
TRBV7-2	TRBD1	TRBJ1-5	-	CASSSRQGRGEPQHF	TGTGCCAGCAGCTCCAGACAGGGCCGAGGGGAGCCCCAGCATTTT
TRBV5-1	-	TRBJ1-2	-	CASRSDNYGYTF	TGCGCCAGCAGAAGTGACAACTATGGCTACACCTTC
TRBV27	-	TRBJ1-3	-	CASRRSSGNTIYF	TGTGCCAGCAGACGGAGCTCTGGAAACACCATATATTTT
TRBV6-5	-	TRBJ1-2	-	CASSYSGRGGSGYTF	TGTGCCAGCAGTTACTCTGGGAGGGGAGGCTCCGGCTACACCTTC
TRBV6-5	-	TRBJ2-7	-	CASSLGLEFYEQYF	TGTGCCAGCAGCTTAGGACTGGAATTCTACGAGCAGTACTTC
TRBV13	-	TRBJ2-7	-	CASSPLVGGVVYEQYF	TGTGCCAGCAGCCCGCTGGTGGGCGGGGTGGTCTACGAGCAGTACTTC
TRBV28	-	TRBJ2-7	-	CASGRRSYEQYF	TGTGCCAGCGGCCGGAGATCCTACGAGCAGTACTTC
TRBV19	-	TRBJ2-3	-	CASSFSSDTQYF	TGTGCCAGTAGTTTTTCGTCAGATACGCAGTATTTT
TRBV7-9	-	TRBJ1-5	few	CASSLGDQPQHF	TGTGCCAGCAGCTTAGGGGATCAGCCCCAGCATTTT
TRBV11-2	-	TRBJ1-1	-	CASSLGTNTEAFF	TGTGCCAGCAGCCTAGGAACGAACACTGAAGCTTTCTTT
TRBV29-1	-	TRBJ2-3	few	CSVEGFGTSFSDTQYF	TGCAGCGTTGAAGGATTTGGGACATCCTTCTCAGATACGCAGTATTTT
TRBV7-2	TRBD2	TRBJ2-7	-	CASSLGGTTSYEQYF	TGTGCCAGCAGCTTAGGGGGGACTACCTCCTACGAGCAGTACTTC
TRBV28	-	TRBJ1-5	once	CASSPAAGENGNQPQHF	TGTGCCAGCAGTCCGGCGGCAGGGGAGAATGGCAATCAGCCCCAGCATTTT
TRBV2	-	TRBJ1-3	-	CASFHGGKTGNTIYF	TGTGCCAGCTTCCACGGGGGGAAGACTGGAAACACCATATATTTT
TRBV19	-	TRBJ2-7	few	CASSRPGPPYEQYF	TGTGCCAGTAGCCGTCCCGGACCTCCCTACGAGCAGTACTTC
TRBV5-4	TRBD1	TRBJ1-2	few	CASSLGQGDGYTF	TGTGCCAGCAGCTTGGGACAGGGGGATGGCTACACCTTC
TRBV28	-	TRBJ2-7	-	CASTYPGAGYEQYF	TGTGCCAGCACCTATCCCGGGGCCGGGTACGAGCAGTACTTC
TRBV30	-	TRBJ1-3	-	CAWTRTAIRGNTIYF	TGTGCCTGGACCAGGACAGCTATTCGTGGAAACACCATATATTTT
TRBV7-2	TRBD2	TRBJ2-1	-	CASSLMWLAGVNEQFF	TGTGCCAGCAGCTTAATGTGGCTAGCGGGAGTCAATGAGCAGTTCTTC
TRBV27	-	TRBJ1-2	-	CASSLFFSASNYGYTF	TGTGCCAGCAGTTTATTTTTTTCCGCGTCTAACTATGGCTACACCTTC